Listed here are 21 T cell receptor beta chains from one sample, sequenced in a study of CD8 T cells in ankylosing spondylitis. Findings and caveats of the study: Ankylosing spondylitis blood seemed to carry a telltale TCR beta motif made of several highly homologous variants.

The antigens for these receptors are not known. One entry per CDR3 protein results from TCRdb running MiXCR on the 5' RACE reads. The repertoire has around 770,000 distinct CDR3 sequences, around a fifth of them found once; the top ten carry around 19%. Input material: blood, either unsorted or a sorted T cell fraction (not recorded which). The receptor source for this set is a male donor with ankylosing spondylitis.

This chain links TRBV25-1 with TRBJ2-5; D possibly corresponds to TRBD2 (5 bases). Germline CDR1 and CDR2: MGHDK and SYGVNS. The CDR3 spans 15 residues. Trimming stripped 3 bases from V and 4 bases from J, with 15 bases between. CDR3 protein: CASSDPRSRAETQYF. The CDR3 bases are TGTGCCAGCAGTGATCCACGATCGAGGGCAGAGACCCAGTACTTC.

In its sample, this clonotype was seen many times. The chain joins TRBV20-1 to TRBJ1-1; TRBD1 is a possible D gene (5 bases). The CDR3 is made up of 21 amino acids. Deletions cut 0 bases from V and 5 bases from J, with 34 bases between. Germline V CDR1 and CDR2: DFQATT, SNEGSKA (reference sequence). The DNA of the CDR3 is TGCAGTGCTAGAGATTGGCCCCCACACGGACAAGGATGGTGGGGAAGGACTGAAGCTTTCTTT. As protein: CSARDWPPHGQGWWGRTEAFF.

This clonotype was detected only a few times. CDR3 region: CASTPWSRNEQFF. The CDR3 bases are TGTGCCAGCACCCCATGGTCGAGAAATGAGCAGTTCTTC. V gene TRBV12-3 or TRBV12-4 combines with J gene TRBJ2-1; D not resolved. The ends were cut back, 7 bases at V and 7 bases at J, with 14 bases in the middle. The CDR3 totals 13 residues.

The rearrangement links TRBV15 to TRBJ1-1; D possibly corresponds to TRBD1 (6 bases). The CDR3 runs to 14 residues. V lost 3 bases to trimming and J lost 1 base, with 9 bases between them. CDR1 LNHNV and CDR2 YYDKDF come from the germline V gene (reference sequence). CDR3 coding DNA: TGTGCCACCAGCAGGAGACAGGCGAACACTGAAGCTTTCTTT. Translation gives CATSRRQANTEAFF.

This chain connects TRBV6-2 or TRBV6-3 to TRBJ1-2; D gene unclear. The CDR3 length is 13 residues. V lost 3 bases and J 7 bases, leaving 12 bases between the germline ends. Germline V lookup: CDR1 MNHEY, CDR2 SVGEGT. The CDR3 region is CASSYSADVGYTF. CDR3 in DNA: TGTGCCAGCAGTTATTCAGCTGATGTTGGCTACACCTTC.

This clonotype came up a few times. This chain uses TRBV20-1 with TRBJ2-7; TRBD1 agrees at 9 bases. The J segment lost 4 bases and the V segment lost 2 bases, leaving 3 bases of the junction unmatched. This CDR3 is 13 amino acids long. The V gene's germline CDR1 is DFQATT and CDR2 SNEGSKA (reference sequence). In DNA form, the CDR3 reads TGCAGTGCTAGAAGGACAGGGGTTTACGAGCAGTACTTC. Translating gives CSARRTGVYEQYF.

CDR3 DNA sequence: TGCAGTCCCATCAGCACTGAACAGGGGGCGGGTGAAAAACTGTTTTTT. Translating it yields CSPISTEQGAGEKLFF. The genes are TRBV20-1 and TRBJ1-4, with 9 bases matching TRBD1. Germline V gene sequence: CDR1 DFQATT, CDR2 SNEGSKA (reference sequence). The CDR3 sequence is 16 residues long. Trimming removed 8 bases from V and 7 bases from J; junction bases left unmatched: 17.

This clonotype was recorded at least ten times. V is TRBV28 and J is TRBJ1-6, with 10 bases aligning to TRBD1. Germline CDR1 MDHEN, CDR2 SYDVKM. This CDR3 region has 14 residues. J gave up 9 bases and V 4 bases, and 3 bases lay outside the gene matches. CDR3 DNA sequence: TGTGCCAGCAGTTGGGGACAGGGGAGTTCACCCCTCCACTTT. It yields the protein CASSWGQGSSPLHF.

The rearrangement joins TRBV6-2 or TRBV6-3 to TRBJ2-7; 11 bases are shared with TRBD2. V lost 4 bases, J lost 5 bases, and 10 bases stayed unmatched. Germline V gene lookup returns CDR1 MNHEY and CDR2 SVGEGT. The CDR3 runs 16 residues. The chain's CDR3 is CASSFSGRASSNEQYF. CDR3 bases: TGTGCCAGCAGTTTTAGCGGGAGGGCTTCATCGAACGAGCAGTACTTC.

In its sample, this clonotype was seen a few times. V gene TRBV24-1 combines with J gene TRBJ2-1; 14 nucleotides agree with TRBD2. Germline lookup yields CDR1 KGHDR and CDR2 SFDVKD. Trimming at V came to 3 bases and at J to 7 bases, leaving 4 bases not matched to a gene. The CDR3 length is 16 residues. Written as DNA, the CDR3 is TGTGCCACCAGTGATCTAGGACTAGCGGGAGGTAATGAGCAGTTCTTC. This codes for CATSDLGLAGGNEQFF.

This clonotype came up many times. This chain connects TRBV7-3 to TRBJ1-5; 8 bases are a match to TRBD1. Trimming cost V 5 bases and J 0 bases; bases outside gene matches: 3. The CDR3 spans 15 residues. The germline gives CDR1 SGHTA, CDR2 FQGTGA. The CDR3 coding sequence is TGTGCCAGCAGCCGGGACAGGTATAGCAATCAGCCCCAGCATTTT. Encoded protein: CASSRDRYSNQPQHF.

V usage is TRBV25-1 and J usage is TRBJ1-4, with 10 bases aligning to TRBD1. V lost 6 bases, J lost 8 bases, and 6 bases stayed unmatched. Germline values: CDR1 MGHDK, CDR2 SYGVNS. This CDR3 comprises 14 residues. CDR3 in DNA: TGTGCCAGCAGCGGGGACAGGGGAAACGAAAAACTGTTTTTT. Translation: CASSGDRGNEKLFF. The whole variable domain, filled in from reference TRBV25-1 and TRBJ1-4, reads EADIYQTPRYLVIGTGKKITLECSQTMGHDKMYWYQQDPGMELHLIHYSYGVNSTEKGDLSSESTVSRIRTEHFPLTLESARPSHTSQYLCASSGDRGNEKLFFGSGTQLSVL.

This clonotype has a handful of counts. The chain has TRBV5-5 and TRBJ2-3, with D possibly TRBD2 on 6 matching bases. V was cut by 4 bases and J by 0 bases, with 15 bases left in between. CDR1 and CDR2 (germline): SGHKS, YYEKEE (reference sequence). This CDR3 contains 16 residues. The CDR3 DNA follows: TGTGCCAGCAGCGGAAAGCGGGTCTTTAGCACAGATACGCAGTATTTT. The encoded protein is CASSGKRVFSTDTQYF.

This clonotype was counted ten times or more. The gene calls are TRBV12-3 or TRBV12-4 and TRBJ2-2; D gene unclear. V shed 4 bases and J shed 6 bases, with 6 bases lying between them. This CDR3 comprises 12 residues. The CDR3 protein is CASSSRAGELFF. The CDR3 region has the DNA TGTGCCAGCAGTTCTAGGGCCGGGGAGCTGTTTTTT.

This clonotype was seen only a few times. This chain uses TRBV29-1 with TRBJ1-2; tentative D call: TRBD1 (5 bases). The V gene lost 3 bases and the J gene lost 7 bases, with 9 bases spanning the gap. Per germline, CDR1 SQVTM and CDR2 ANQGSEA. The CDR3 spans 11 residues. This chain's CDR3 is CSVDMGLGYTF. The CDR3, as DNA: TGCAGCGTTGACATGGGACTTGGCTACACCTTC.

The chain combines TRBV9 with TRBJ2-7, with D maybe TRBD2 (5 bases). The germline V gene encodes CDR1 SGDLS and CDR2 YYNGEE. Trimming removed 4 bases at V and 6 bases at J, with 14 bases between. This CDR3 contains 13 residues. The CDR3 loop is CASSPSGAGEQYF. The CDR3 nucleotides are TGTGCCAGCAGCCCCAGCGGAGCAGGCGAGCAGTACTTC.

The rearrangement uses TRBV20-1 and TRBJ2-3; 13 nucleotides agree with TRBD2. The CDR3 spans 19 residues. J gave up 0 bases and V 3 bases, and 12 bases lay outside the gene matches. Germline loops: CDR1 DFQATT, CDR2 SNEGSKA (reference sequence). CDR3 coding DNA: TGCAGTGCTAGGATCCTTCGACTAGCGGGAGGATCCAGCACAGATACGCAGTATTTT. Translating it yields CSARILRLAGGSSTDTQYF.

This chain uses TRBV7-3 with TRBJ2-1; TRBD2 aligns across 8 bases. V shed 6 bases and J 8 bases; nucleotides not matched to a gene: 9. CDR3 length equals 14 residues. The germline gives CDR1 SGHTA, CDR2 FQGTGA. CDR3 nucleotide sequence: TGTGCCAGCAGTCCCCGGGGGGGGCCGTATGAGCAGTTCTTC. It yields the protein CASSPRGGPYEQFF.

Only a few counts were recorded for this clonotype. The chain recombines TRBV4-2 with TRBJ2-7; 9 bases agree with TRBD2. Germline V CDR1 and CDR2: LGHNA, YNFKEQ. Germline trimming cut 3 bases from V and 3 bases from J; bases unmatched to any gene: 6. The CDR3 sequence is 15 residues long. The CDR3 is CASSHPRGGIYEQYF. CDR3 DNA: TGTGCCAGCAGCCACCCGCGGGGGGGAATCTACGAGCAGTACTTC.

This clonotype was detected many times. The chain employs TRBV20-1 and TRBJ1-1; D not certain. V was pared by 3 bases and J by 0 bases, with 8 bases between. The CDR3 totals 13 residues. Germline loops: CDR1 DFQATT, CDR2 SNEGSKA (reference sequence). The CDR3 DNA reads TGCAGTGCTAGTGCCCAGCTGAACACTGAAGCTTTCTTT. Translating it yields CSASAQLNTEAFF.

Many counts were recorded for this clonotype. J is TRBJ2-3 and V is TRBV20-1; maybe TRBD2 (6 bases). V lost 0 bases, J lost 5 bases, and 18 bases lay in between. CDR1 is DFQATT, CDR2 SNEGSKA, per germline (reference sequence). This CDR3 spans 16 amino acids. Here the CDR3 reads CSARDPGPGLGDTQYF. The DNA for the CDR3 is TGCAGTGCTAGAGATCCGGGACCGGGACTCGGAGATACGCAGTATTTT.